Below, 20 T cell receptor beta chains from the same sample are listed, as sequenced in a study of regulatory T cells in long-lasting Graves disease. Documented time point: newly diagnosed GD, antithyroid drugs for less than 3 months. RNA isolated from PBMCs was used to make the TCR library. Through Arm-PCR of CDR3 regions and iRepertoire HTBI primers, TCR beta libraries were built. TCRdb reprocessed the multiplex PCR reads via MiXCR and lists one record per CDR3 protein. Seen here are roughly 530,000 distinct CDR3 sequences, about 16% observed once, and the top ten hold 25%. These same records also appear under a second study, on T cells in Graves' hyperthyroidism and ophthalmopathy.

This specimen was peripheral blood mononuclear cells (PBMCs), taken at new diagnosis, from a patient treated with antithyroid drugs. Receptors originate from a woman in her forties or fifties with Graves disease.

This clonotype came up many times. The CDR3 sequence: CASSSGGVNEQFF. Here the CDR3 DNA reads TGTGCCAGCAGTTCCGGGGGGGTCAATGAGCAGTTCTTC. This chain links TRBV12-3 or TRBV12-4 with TRBJ2-1, with 8 bases fitting TRBD2. Trimming removed 4 bases from V and 6 bases from J; junction bases left unmatched: 2. The CDR3 covers 13 residues.

The rearrangement uses TRBV19 and TRBJ2-7; D might be TRBD1 (5 bases). Trimming cost V 5 bases and J 1 base, with 18 bases left between them. Germline values: CDR1 LNHDA, CDR2 SQIVND (reference sequence). The CDR3 consists of 16 residues. CDR3 in amino acids: CASSRSDSAVSYEQYF. The DNA for the CDR3 is TGTGCCAGTAGTCGCTCAGACAGCGCCGTGTCCTACGAGCAGTACTTC.

The chain links TRBV12-3 or TRBV12-4 to TRBJ1-6, with D uncertain. This CDR3 has 16 amino acids. With 0 bases removed from V and 7 bases from J, the gap between germline ends came to 13 bases. CDR3 nucleotide sequence: TGTGCCAGCAGTTTAGCGCCAGAGTTCGCGAATTCACCCCTCCACTTT. Its translation is CASSLAPEFANSPLHF.

In this sample, this clonotype turned up many times. The chain links TRBV7-6 to TRBJ2-1, with D perhaps matching TRBD1 (6 bases). The CDR3 consists of 14 residues. CDR1 and CDR2 (germline): SGHVS, FNYEAQ. V dropped 4 bases and J dropped 6 bases, with 13 bases sitting between them. The DNA of the CDR3 is TGTGCCAGCAGCTCTACCCCAGGGGTCAATGAGCAGTTCTTC. Protein: CASSSTPGVNEQFF.

This chain connects TRBV12-3 or TRBV12-4 to TRBJ1-2; weak D call: TRBD1 (5 bases). The V end lost 0 bases, the J end lost 3 bases, and 11 bases lay between the germline ends. CDR3 length: 15 amino acids. The CDR3 DNA reads TGTGCCAGCAGTTTAGCCCGGAGGGGCTACTATGGCTACACCTTC. As protein: CASSLARRGYYGYTF.

This clonotype was detected once. A clone one base away is much larger, so this may be a read error. The chain has TRBV5-5 and TRBJ2-5; 11 bases fit TRBD1. Germline loops: CDR1 SGHKS, CDR2 YYEKEE (reference sequence). This CDR3 has 15 amino acids. With V trimmed by 4 bases and J by 11 bases, 13 bases remained unmatched. DNA of the CDR3: TGTGCCAGCAGCCGGGGGACAGGGGGAGCCAATGAGCAGTACTTC. Protein product: CASSRGTGGANEQYF.

This clonotype came up many times. The chain carries TRBV13 and TRBJ2-1; either TRBD1 or TRBD2 may fit D (6 bases each). This CDR3 has 13 residues. The germline gives CDR1 PRHDT, CDR2 FYEKMQ (reference sequence). Trimming left V 3 bases short and J 7 bases short, with 10 bases between. CDR3 sequence reads: CASSLWGANEQFF. CDR3 bases: TGTGCCAGCAGCTTGTGGGGGGCAAATGAGCAGTTCTTC.

This clonotype was counted ten times or more. This chain uses TRBV6-1 with TRBJ2-1; D is possibly TRBD1 (6 bases). This CDR3 contains 15 residues. V lost 6 bases to trimming and J lost 5 bases, with 17 bases between them. The germline V gene encodes CDR1 MNHNS and CDR2 SASEGT. The CDR3 DNA sequence: TGTGCCAGCAGGAAGGACAGCTCATCAAACAATGAGCAGTTCTTC. It is translated as CASRKDSSSNNEQFF.

About this clonotype itself: A much larger clone sits a single nucleotide away, making a read error possible. The rearrangement uses TRBV11-2 and TRBJ2-1; tentative D call: TRBD2 (6 bases). With the DNA end fitting TRBJ2-5 better, the J assignment may be wrong. From germline, CDR1 is SGHAT and CDR2 FQNNGV. The CDR3 covers 13 residues. The CDR3 protein is CASSATSREIQYF. The CDR3 DNA reads TGTGCCAGCAGCGCGACTAGTAGAGAGATCCAGTACTTC.

This clonotype was observed at least ten times. The chain couples TRBV7-6 to TRBJ2-1; 9 bases fit TRBD1. CDR1 is SGHVS, CDR2 FNYEAQ, per germline. This CDR3 spans 16 amino acids. V dropped 2 bases and J dropped 3; count of bases not matched to a gene: 5. CDR3 loop: CASSLSRDRVYNEQFF. The CDR3 nucleotides read TGTGCCAGCAGCTTATCCCGGGACAGGGTCTACAATGAGCAGTTCTTC.

This clonotype was observed a handful of times. The rearrangement uses TRBV18 and TRBJ2-1, with no clear D. The CDR3 consists of 15 residues. V was shortened by 3 bases and J by 6 bases, with 15 bases between the two germline ends. Germline values: CDR1 KGHSH, CDR2 LQKENI. CDR3 in DNA: TGTGCCAGCTCACCGGGCCCGATAAAGAGCAATGAGCAGTTCTTC. Translating gives CASSPGPIKSNEQFF. The full variable domain, rest sourced from reference TRBV18 and TRBJ2-1, is NAGVMQNPRHLVRRRGQEARLRCSPMKGHSHVYWYRQLPEEGLKFMVYLQKENIIDESGMPKERFSAEFPKEGPSILRIQQVVRGDSAAYFCASSPGPIKSNEQFFGPGTRLTVL.

This clonotype was found many times. V usage is TRBV11-2 and J usage is TRBJ1-2, with TRBD1 identical over 7 bases. CDR3 length: 12 residues. The V segment lost 8 bases and the J segment 4 bases; nucleotides outside the gene matches: 4. Per germline, CDR1 SGHAT and CDR2 FQNNGV. CDR3 region: CASRDRLYGYTF. Here the CDR3 DNA reads TGTGCCAGCCGGGACAGACTCTATGGCTACACCTTC.

A word on this clonotype: This may be a read error: a much more frequent sequence differs by one nucleotide. The V call is TRBV10-3, the J call TRBJ1-5; D not certain. Germline CDR1 ENHRY, CDR2 SYGVKD. The CDR3 has 16 residues. Here the CDR3 reads CAISESVEVSNRPQHF. Written as DNA, the CDR3 is TGTGCCATCAGTGAGTCGGTCGAGGTCAGCAATCGGCCCCAGCATTTT.

The sample holds a few counts of this clonotype. The rearrangement uses TRBV5-6 and TRBJ1-2, with 7 bases aligning to TRBD1. The germline gives CDR1 SGHDT, CDR2 YYEEEE. J lost 8 bases, V lost 2 bases, and 6 bases had no gene match. The CDR3 is 13 residues long. This CDR3 reads CASSFGQAAGYTF. The CDR3 DNA is TGTGCCAGCAGCTTTGGACAGGCCGCAGGCTACACCTTC.

The rearrangement uses TRBV3-1 and TRBJ2-7; tentative D call: TRBD1 (5 bases). CDR1 LGHDT and CDR2 YNNKEL come from the germline V gene (reference sequence). Trimming removed 1 base at V and 4 bases at J, with 14 bases between. The CDR3 has 15 residues. The chain's CDR3 is CASSQGGRMVYEQYF. The CDR3 nucleotides are TGTGCCAGCAGCCAAGGGGGCAGGATGGTGTACGAGCAGTACTTC.

This clonotype was found many times. The rearrangement links TRBV28 to TRBJ1-1, with a possible D match to TRBD1 (5 bases). CDR3 size: 12 residues. V was cut by 4 bases and J by 11 bases, with 14 bases left in between. Looked up from germline, CDR1 is MDHEN and CDR2 is SYDVKM. The CDR3 loop is CASSSKVRDAFF. Written as DNA, the CDR3 is TGTGCCAGCAGTTCTAAGGTCAGGGATGCTTTCTTT.

This clonotype was observed a few times. DNA for the CDR3: TGTGCCAGCAGCCGAGTAGGGGGGGGGTACAATGAGCAGTTCTTC. It codes for CASSRVGGGYNEQFF. The chain recombines TRBV6-1 with TRBJ2-1, with D perhaps matching TRBD2 (7 bases). V lost 6 bases to trimming and J lost 4 bases, with 16 bases between them. The CDR3 loop spans 15 amino acids. Per germline, CDR1 MNHNS and CDR2 SASEGT.

This clonotype has a handful of counts. J is TRBJ1-2 and V is TRBV19; 7 bases fit TRBD1. The CDR3 sequence is 13 residues long. V lost 3 bases, J lost 4 bases, and 2 bases stayed unmatched. Per the germline V gene, CDR1 is LNHDA and CDR2 is SQIVND (reference sequence). CDR3 in amino acids: CASSMGTVYGYTF. Here the CDR3 DNA reads TGTGCCAGTAGTATGGGGACAGTCTATGGCTACACCTTC.

The chain links TRBV6-2 or TRBV6-3 to TRBJ1-3, with D tentatively TRBD1 (5 bases). The CDR3 has 14 amino acids. Germline CDR1 and CDR2: MNHEY and SVGEGT. The germline V and J ends were trimmed by 11 bases and 3 bases, with 17 bases remaining between them. The CDR3 reads CASAGTEGGNTIYF. The CDR3 region has the DNA TGTGCCTCCGCCGGGACGGAAGGTGGAAACACCATATATTTT.

This clonotype showed up many times. J is TRBJ2-3 and V is TRBV2; D not resolved. Germline CDR1 is SNHLY and CDR2 is FYNNEI. V lost 4 bases and J 2 bases, leaving 4 bases between the germline ends. This CDR3 has 12 residues. CDR3 sequence (DNA): TGTGCCAGCAGTGGGTCCACAGATACGCAGTATTTT. Encoded protein: CASSGSTDTQYF.